This TCR beta chain was retrieved from a study of T cells expressing NK-cell markers. TCRdb processed the 5' RACE reads again and assigns one entry to each CDR3 protein, with no DNA. This table lists about 380,000 distinct CDR3 sequences. There are 14 residues in the CDR3. Per germline, CDR1 LNHNV and CDR2 YYDKDF (reference sequence). The TCR comes from a man aged 18-75 years in good health. This sequence joins TRBV15 and TRBJ2-1. Input material: blood T cells: a sorted CD56 or NKG2C T cell subset, CD4+ or CD8+ T cells, or bulk PBMC T cells (not recorded which). CDR3 sequence: CATSRSGVYNEQFF.